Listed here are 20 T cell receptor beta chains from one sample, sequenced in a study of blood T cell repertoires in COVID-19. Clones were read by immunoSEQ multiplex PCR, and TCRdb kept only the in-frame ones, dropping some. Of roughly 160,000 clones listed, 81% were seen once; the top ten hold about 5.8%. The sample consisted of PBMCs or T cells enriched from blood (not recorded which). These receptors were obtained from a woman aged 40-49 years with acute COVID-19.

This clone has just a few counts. DNA of the CDR3: TGTGCCAGTATGGCGGATGGCTCCTACGAGCAGTACTTC. It is translated as CASMADGSYEQYF. The V gene is TRBV19, the J gene TRBJ2-7; D remains unclear. CDR3 length: 13 residues. CDR1 and CDR2 from the germline V gene are LNHDA and SQIVND (reference sequence). V was cut by 7 bases and J by 0 bases, with 10 bases left in between. Complete variable domain (other parts from reference TRBV19 and TRBJ2-7): DGGITQSPKYLFRKEGQNVTLSCEQNLNHDAMYWYRQDPGQGLRLIYYSQIVNDFQKGDIAEGYSVSREKKESFPLTVTSAQKNPTAFYLCASMADGSYEQYFGPGTRLTVT.

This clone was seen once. CDR3 sequence: CASSQVTSVRTDTQYF. In nucleotides, the CDR3 is TGCGCCAGCAGCCAAGTCACTAGCGTCCGCACAGATACGCAGTATTTT. V gene TRBV4-1 combines with J gene TRBJ2-3, with 7 bases lining up with TRBD2. CDR1 and CDR2 (germline): MGHRA, YSYEKL. The junction had 5 bases not matched to a gene; V was cut back by 1 base and J by 1 base. CDR3 length: 16 residues.

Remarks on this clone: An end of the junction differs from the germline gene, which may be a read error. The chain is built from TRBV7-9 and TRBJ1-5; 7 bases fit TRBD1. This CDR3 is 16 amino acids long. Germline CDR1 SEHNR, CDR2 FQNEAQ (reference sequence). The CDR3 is CASSLASSGGNQPQHF. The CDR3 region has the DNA TGTGCCAGCAGCCTAGCGAGTTCAGGGGGAAATCAGCCCCAGCATTTT.

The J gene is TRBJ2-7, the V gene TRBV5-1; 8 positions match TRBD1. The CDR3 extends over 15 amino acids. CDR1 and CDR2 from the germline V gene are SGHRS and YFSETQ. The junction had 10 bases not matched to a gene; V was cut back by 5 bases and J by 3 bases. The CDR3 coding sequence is TGCGCCAGCAGTAGATTCGGACAGGGATACTACGAGCAGTACTTC. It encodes CASSRFGQGYYEQYF.

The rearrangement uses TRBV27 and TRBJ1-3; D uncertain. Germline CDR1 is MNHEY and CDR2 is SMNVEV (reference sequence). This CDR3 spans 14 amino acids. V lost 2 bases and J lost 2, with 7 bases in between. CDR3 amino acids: CASSLNRAGNTIYF. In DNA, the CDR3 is TGTGCCAGCAGTTTAAATCGCGCTGGAAACACCATATATTTT.

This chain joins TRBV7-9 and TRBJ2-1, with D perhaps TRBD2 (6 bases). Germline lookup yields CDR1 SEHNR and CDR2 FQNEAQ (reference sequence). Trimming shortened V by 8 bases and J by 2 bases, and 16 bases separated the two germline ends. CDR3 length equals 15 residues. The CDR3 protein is CASRINLAPYNEQFF. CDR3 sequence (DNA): TGTGCCAGCCGAATAAATCTAGCGCCCTACAATGAGCAGTTCTTC.

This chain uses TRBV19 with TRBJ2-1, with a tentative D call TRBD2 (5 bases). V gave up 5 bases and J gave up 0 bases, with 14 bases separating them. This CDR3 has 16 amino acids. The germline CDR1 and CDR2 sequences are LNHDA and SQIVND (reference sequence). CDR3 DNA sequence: TGTGCCAGTAGTCTAAGCGGCTCTAGCTCCTACAATGAGCAGTTCTTC. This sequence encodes CASSLSGSSSYNEQFF.

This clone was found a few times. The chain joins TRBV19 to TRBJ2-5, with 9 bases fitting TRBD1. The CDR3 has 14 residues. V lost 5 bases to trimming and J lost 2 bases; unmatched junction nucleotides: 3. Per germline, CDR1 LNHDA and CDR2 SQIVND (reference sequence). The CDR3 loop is CASSVTGGQETQYF. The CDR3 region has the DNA TGTGCCAGTAGTGTGACAGGGGGACAAGAGACCCAGTACTTC.

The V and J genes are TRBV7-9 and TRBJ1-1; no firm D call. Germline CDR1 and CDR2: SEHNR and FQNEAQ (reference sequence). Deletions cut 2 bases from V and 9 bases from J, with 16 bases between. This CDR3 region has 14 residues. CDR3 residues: CASSLSLAEMKAFF. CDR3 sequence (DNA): TGTGCCAGCAGCTTATCGTTAGCAGAAATGAAAGCTTTCTTT.

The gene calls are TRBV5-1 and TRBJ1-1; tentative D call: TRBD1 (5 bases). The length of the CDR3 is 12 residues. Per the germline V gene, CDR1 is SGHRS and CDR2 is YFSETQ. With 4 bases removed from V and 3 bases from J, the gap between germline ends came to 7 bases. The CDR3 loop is CASSAGHTEAFF. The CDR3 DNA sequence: TGCGCCAGCAGCGCGGGGCACACTGAAGCTTTCTTT.

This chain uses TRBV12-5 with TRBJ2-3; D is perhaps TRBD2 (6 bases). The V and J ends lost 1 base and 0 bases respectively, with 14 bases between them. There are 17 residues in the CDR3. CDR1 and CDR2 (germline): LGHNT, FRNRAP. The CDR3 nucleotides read TGTGCTAGTGGTTTGGCCCTCGGGAGATCTAGCACAGATACGCAGTATTTT. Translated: CASGLALGRSSTDTQYF.

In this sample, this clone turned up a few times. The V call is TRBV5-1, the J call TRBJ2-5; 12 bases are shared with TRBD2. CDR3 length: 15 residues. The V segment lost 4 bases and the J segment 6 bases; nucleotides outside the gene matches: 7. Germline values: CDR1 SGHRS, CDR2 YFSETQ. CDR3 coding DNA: TGCGCCAGCAGCATAGGACTAGCGGGAAGCAAGACCCAGTACTTC. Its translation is CASSIGLAGSKTQYF.

CDR3 in amino acids: CASSPTGVETQYF. CDR3 in DNA: TGTGCCAGCAGCCCGACAGGGGTAGAGACCCAGTACTTC. This chain links TRBV6-5 with TRBJ2-5, with 8 nucleotides matching TRBD1. The CDR3 is made up of 13 amino acids. The V segment lost 6 bases and the J segment 4 bases; nucleotides outside the gene matches: 4. Germline loops: CDR1 MNHEY, CDR2 SVGAGI.

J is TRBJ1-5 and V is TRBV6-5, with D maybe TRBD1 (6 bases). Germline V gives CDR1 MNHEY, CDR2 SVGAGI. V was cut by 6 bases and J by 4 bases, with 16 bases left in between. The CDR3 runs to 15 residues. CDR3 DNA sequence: TGTGCCAGCAGGGCCGGGACATCCAATAATCAGCCCCAGCATTTT. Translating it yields CASRAGTSNNQPQHF.

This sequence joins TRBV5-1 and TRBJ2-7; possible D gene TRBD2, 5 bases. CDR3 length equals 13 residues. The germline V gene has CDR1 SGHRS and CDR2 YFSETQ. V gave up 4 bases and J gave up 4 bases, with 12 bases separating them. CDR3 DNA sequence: TGCGCCAGCAGCCCCGCGTCGGGGTACGAGCAGTACTTC. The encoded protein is CASSPASGYEQYF.

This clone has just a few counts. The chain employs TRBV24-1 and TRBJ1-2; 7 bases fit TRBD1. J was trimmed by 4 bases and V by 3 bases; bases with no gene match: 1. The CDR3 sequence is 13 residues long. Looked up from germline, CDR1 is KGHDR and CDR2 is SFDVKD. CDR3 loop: CATSDGTAYGYTF. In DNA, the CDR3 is TGTGCCACCAGTGATGGGACAGCCTATGGCTACACCTTC.

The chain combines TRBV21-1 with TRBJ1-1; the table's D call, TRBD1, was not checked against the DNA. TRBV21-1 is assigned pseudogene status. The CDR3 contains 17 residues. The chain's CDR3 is CASSLWTGAFKNTEAFF. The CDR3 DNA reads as TGTGCCAGCAGCCTGTGGACAGGGGCATTCAAGAACACTGAAGCTTTCTTT.

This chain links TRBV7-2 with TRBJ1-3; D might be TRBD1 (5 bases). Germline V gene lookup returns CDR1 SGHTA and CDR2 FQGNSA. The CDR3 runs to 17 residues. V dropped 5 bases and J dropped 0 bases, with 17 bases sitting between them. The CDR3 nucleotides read TGTGCCAGCAGCATCAATTCAGGGAAGTACTCTGGAAACACCATATATTTT. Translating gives CASSINSGKYSGNTIYF.

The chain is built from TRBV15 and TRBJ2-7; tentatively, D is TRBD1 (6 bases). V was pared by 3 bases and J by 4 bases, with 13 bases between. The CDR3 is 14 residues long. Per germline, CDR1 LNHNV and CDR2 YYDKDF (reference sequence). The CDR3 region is CATSRLTTGYEQYF. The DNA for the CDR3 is TGTGCCACCAGCAGGTTAACGACAGGTTACGAGCAGTACTTC.

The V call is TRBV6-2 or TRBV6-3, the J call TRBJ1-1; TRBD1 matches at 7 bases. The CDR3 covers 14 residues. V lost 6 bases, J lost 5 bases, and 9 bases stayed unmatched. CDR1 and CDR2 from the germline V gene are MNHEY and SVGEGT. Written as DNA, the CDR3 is TGTGCCAGCAGCCTCCAGGGGGTCTGGACTGAAGCTTTCTTT. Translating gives CASSLQGVWTEAFF.